The 8 T cell receptor beta chains given below trace back to one sample, sequenced in a study of cytomegalovirus exposure and HLA in healthy donors. PCR involved 60 Vbeta and 13 Jbeta primers. Profiled with immunoSEQ multiplex PCR; TCRdb holds only in-frame clones, not every one. In the table there are about 220,000 clones, 80% to 85% of which are singletons. Sample: PBMCs. The source of these receptors is a boy aged 2-15 years in good health and CMV-seronegative.

The genes are TRBV14 and TRBJ2-7; 7 nucleotides agree with TRBD1. The germline V gene has CDR1 SGHDN and CDR2 FVKESK. V shed 3 bases, J shed 6 bases, and the junction held 8 bases outside the gene matches. The CDR3 has 14 residues. The DNA for the CDR3 is TGTGCCAGCAGCCATGTGACAGGGCGAGGCGAGCAGTACTTC. Amino acids: CASSHVTGRGEQYF.

The J gene is TRBJ1-3, the V gene TRBV29-1; D remains ambiguous. CDR3 length: 15 amino acids. Trimming cost V 4 bases and J 4 bases, with 17 bases left between them. CDR1 SQVTM and CDR2 ANQGSEA come from the germline V gene. CDR3 coding DNA: TGCAGCGTTGCTGGGATCAGCGGATCCGGAAACACCATATATTTT. Amino acids: CSVAGISGSGNTIYF. Combining the CDR3 with reference TRBV29-1 and TRBJ1-3 gives the whole variable domain SAVISQKPSRDICQRGTSLTIQCQVDSQVTMMFWYRQQPGQSLTLIATANQGSEATYESGFVIDKFPISRPNLTFSTLTVSNMSPEDSSIYLCSVAGISGSGNTIYFGEGSWLTVV.

This sequence joins TRBV2 and TRBJ1-5; 9 bases match TRBD1. V gave up 7 bases and J gave up 2 bases; unmatched junction bases: 3. Germline-derived CDR1 and CDR2 are SNHLY and FYNNEI. The CDR3 has 14 amino acids. The CDR3 DNA reads as TGTGCCAGCACCCGACAGGGGGGCAATCAGCCCCAGCATTTT. This translates into CASTRQGGNQPQHF.

The V and J genes are TRBV5-6 and TRBJ2-3, with unresolved D. The CDR3 consists of 14 residues. V shed 0 bases and J shed 5 bases, with 10 bases lying between them. CDR1 and CDR2 (germline): SGHDT, YYEEEE. CDR3 DNA: TGTGCCAGCAGCTTGGACCCTAATCAAGATACGCAGTATTTT. It translates to CASSLDPNQDTQYF.

The gene calls are TRBV6-5 and TRBJ2-1, with D possibly matching TRBD1 (5 bases). The CDR3 runs 15 residues. Germline CDR1 reads MNHEY; CDR2 reads SVGAGI. V was clipped by 3 bases and J by 0 bases, with 9 bases between them. The CDR3 reads CASSYIGASYNEQFF. DNA of the CDR3: TGTGCCAGCAGTTATATTGGGGCCTCCTACAATGAGCAGTTCTTC.

The chain joins TRBV13 to TRBJ2-4; 7 nucleotides align to TRBD1. The V segment lost 5 bases and the J segment 1 base; nucleotides outside the gene matches: 8. The CDR3 extends over 16 amino acids. Per the germline V gene, CDR1 is PRHDT and CDR2 is FYEKMQ (reference sequence). This CDR3 is CASSPWTGKAKNIQYF. CDR3 coding DNA: TGTGCCAGCAGCCCCTGGACAGGAAAGGCCAAAAACATTCAGTACTTC.

The chain couples TRBV13 to TRBJ2-7; no clear D gene. V lost 5 bases and J 2 bases, leaving 7 bases between the germline ends. Germline V CDR1 and CDR2: PRHDT, FYEKMQ (reference sequence). The CDR3 loop spans 12 amino acids. CDR3 nucleotide sequence: TGTGCCAGCAGCCTTAAAACCTACGAGCAGTACTTC. It yields the protein CASSLKTYEQYF.

The rearrangement uses TRBV15 and TRBJ2-1; a weak D match, TRBD2 (6 bases). CDR3 length: 13 residues. Per the germline V gene, CDR1 is LNHNV and CDR2 is YYDKDF (reference sequence). Trimming pared 0 bases from V and 8 bases from J, leaving 8 bases between. CDR3 nucleotide sequence: TGTGCCACCAGCAGAGATGGAGGGTATGAGCAGTTCTTC. It yields the protein CATSRDGGYEQFF.